Below are 19 T cell receptor beta chains sequenced from a single sample in a study of T cells in women clearing cervical HPV infection. Libraries were prepared by immunoSEQ multiplex PCR; TCRdb keeps only in-frame clonotypes and omits some of them. Recorded for this sample: 25,000 to 35,000 clones. Sequencing was carried out using blood buffy coat. Receptors originate from a woman aged 18 to 75 with a cervical HPV16 infection that either progressed to CIN3+ or cleared (not recorded which).

Concerning this clone itself: The sequence runs out 3 residues before the end of the CDR3; the remainder is reconstructed from the germline J gene. This specimen includes other DNA sequences encoding the same CDR3. V and J are TRBV13 and TRBJ2-3; maybe TRBD2 (6 bases). V lost 2 bases, J lost 1 base, and 10 bases lay in between. Germline CDR1 and CDR2: PRHDT and FYEKMQ (reference sequence). The CDR3 runs to 15 residues. This CDR3 reads CASSLRLARTDTQYF. The CDR3 bases that were read are TGTGCCAGCAGCTTAAGGCTAGCGCGCACAGATACG.

About this clone itself: The read gets to within 3 residues of the CDR3 end, and the germline J gene fills in the rest. J is TRBJ2-7 and V is TRBV19, with 8 bases fitting TRBD1. V dropped 7 bases and J dropped 5; count of bases not matched to a gene: 7. Germline V gives CDR1 LNHDA, CDR2 SQIVND (reference sequence). This CDR3 region has 13 residues. The CDR3 DNA, read in part, is TGTGCCAGTATAGGGACAGGTGTGAACGAG. Protein sequence: CASIGTGVNE. Given in full, the CDR3 is CASIGTGVNEQYF.

Points on this clone: The read terminates 3 residues ahead of where the CDR3 ends, so the germline J gene completes it. The gene calls are TRBV2 and TRBJ1-1, with a weak D call TRBD1 (6 bases). Germline V CDR1 and CDR2: SNHLY, FYNNEI. Trimming shortened V by 11 bases and J by 4 bases, and 20 bases separated the two germline ends. The CDR3 spans 14 residues. The chain's CDR3 is CASHQGRGFTEAFF. The sequenced part of the CDR3 DNA is TGTGCCTCCCACCAGGGGCGAGGTTTCACTGAA.

Comment on this clone: The observed sequence ends 3 residues before the CDR3 terminus, with the missing tail filled in from the germline J gene. The rearrangement joins TRBV5-1 to TRBJ1-1; TRBD1 agrees at 7 bases. Germline V CDR1 and CDR2: SGHRS, YFSETQ. This CDR3 spans 16 amino acids. The junction had 6 bases not matched to a gene; V was cut back by 1 base and J by 0 bases. The CDR3 protein is CASSLRAGGMNTEAFF. CDR3 DNA, as far as it was read: TGCGCCAGCAGCTTGAGGGCAGGGGGAATGAACACTGAA.

Regarding this clone: The missing CDR3 end, 3 residues past where the read stops, is filled in from the germline J gene. The gene calls are TRBV20-1 and TRBJ1-4; 8 bases are shared with TRBD1. Germline CDR1 and CDR2: DFQATT and SNEGSKA (reference sequence). The CDR3 is 17 amino acids. The part of the CDR3 DNA that was read is TGCAGTGCTAGAGGAGGGACAGGTCTTTCTGGGGCCAACGTA. Protein: CSARGGTGLSGANV. The whole CDR3 protein is CSARGGTGLSGANVLFF.

The CDR3 here is CASSDSQGAATDTQYF. Incomplete CDR3 DNA: TGTGCCAGCAGTGACTCCCAGGGGGCGGCGACAGATACG. This sequence joins TRBV6-4 and TRBJ2-3; 8 nucleotides match TRBD1. The read comes to an end 3 residues before the CDR3 does, leaving the germline J gene to fill in the end. The CDR3 extends over 16 amino acids. J lost 3 bases, V lost 0 bases, and 5 bases had no gene match. Germline V gives CDR1 MRHNA, CDR2 SNTAGT.

Details on this clone: At one of its ends the junction is not consistent with the germline gene, which may arise from a read error. Sequencing ends 3 residues short of the CDR3 end; the germline J gene provides the rest. Other DNA sequences in this sample translate to the same CDR3. This sequence joins TRBV7-9 and TRBJ1-2; perhaps TRBD1 as D (6 bases). The CDR3 consists of 14 residues. Per germline, CDR1 SEHNR and CDR2 FQNEAQ (reference sequence). Incomplete CDR3 DNA: TGTGCCAGCAGCTTAGCGGGACAAAACTATGGA. Encoded protein: CASSLAGQNYG. The whole CDR3 is CASSLAGQNYGYTF.

Worth noting for this clone: With the read ending 3 residues before the CDR3 end, the germline J gene is used to fill in that end. This chain joins TRBV18 and TRBJ2-2; D is unresolved. Germline CDR1 and CDR2: KGHSH and LQKENI. V was shortened by 3 bases and J by 1 base, with 6 bases between the two germline ends. The CDR3 consists of 14 residues. The CDR3 reads CASSPIVNTGELFF. CDR3 DNA (partial): TGTGCCAGCTCACCTATTGTGAACACCGGGGAG.

With regard to this clone: The read is 3 residues too short to cover the CDR3 end, so that end is filled in from the germline J gene. The V gene is TRBV5-1, the J gene TRBJ2-2; 9 positions agree with TRBD2. The CDR3 contains 15 residues. Germline V gives CDR1 SGHRS, CDR2 YFSETQ. J lost 8 bases, V lost 0 bases, and 5 bases had no gene match. The CDR3 bases that were read are TGCGCCAGCAGCTTGGGACTAGCGGACCTAGGGGAG. Its protein is CASSLGLADLGE. The whole CDR3 protein reads CASSLGLADLGELFF. The full variable domain, completed using reference TRBV5-1 and TRBJ2-2, is KAGVTQTPRYLIKTRGQQVTLSCSPISGHRSVSWYQQTPGQGLQFLFEYFSETQRNKGNFPGRFSGRQFSNSRSEMNVSTLELGDSALYLCASSLGLADLGELFFGEGSRLTVL.

Turning to this clone: The CDR3 end lies 3 residues beyond the end of the read and is filled in from the germline J gene. This rearrangement joins TRBV2 to TRBJ2-1; 10 bases align to TRBD1. The CDR3 sequence is 14 residues long. With V trimmed by 6 bases and J by 7 bases, 6 bases remained unmatched. The germline V gene encodes CDR1 SNHLY and CDR2 FYNNEI. The covered CDR3 bases are TGTGCCAGCAGAGTTGACAGGGGGCGGAATGAG. Translated, it gives CASRVDRGRNE. The CDR3, in full, reads CASRVDRGRNEQFF. The whole variable domain, remainder taken from reference TRBV2 and TRBJ2-1, is EPEVTQTPSHQVTQMGQEVILRCVPISNHLYFYWYRQILGQKVEFLVSFYNNEISEKSEIFDDQFSVERPDGSNFTLKIRSTKLEDSAMYFCASRVDRGRNEQFFGPGTRLTVL.

Details on this clone: The read ends 3 residues early relative to the CDR3; the germline J gene fills the gap. The V gene is TRBV19, the J gene TRBJ1-3; D gene ambiguous. Germline assignment: CDR1 LNHDA and CDR2 SQIVND (reference sequence). The CDR3 runs to 12 residues. Trimming removed 6 bases from V and 0 bases from J, with 3 bases in between. The CDR3 here is CASRASGNTIYF. The CDR3 DNA, read in part, is TGTGCCAGTAGGGCCTCTGGAAACACC.

Note on this clone: The read terminates 3 residues before the CDR3 end, so the remaining end is supplied by the germline J gene. This chain joins TRBV30 and TRBJ2-1; D is possibly TRBD1 (7 bases). This CDR3 spans 16 amino acids. V dropped 1 base and J dropped 8 bases, with 21 bases sitting between them. Looked up from germline, CDR1 is GTSNPN and CDR2 is SVGIG (reference sequence). This chain's CDR3 is CAWSAGSGGGEDEQFF. Partial CDR3 DNA: TGTGCCTGGAGTGCGGGTAGCGGAGGGGGCGAGGATGAG.

For this clone: The read ends 3 residues shy of where the CDR3 ends; the end is completed using the germline J gene. The chain recombines TRBV29-1 with TRBJ1-4; 8 bases agree with TRBD1. The CDR3 contains 14 residues. Germline V gene data show CDR1 as SQVTM and CDR2 as ANQGSEA. V lost 6 bases to trimming and J lost 7 bases; unmatched junction nucleotides: 10. The CDR3 sequence: CSVASGGAGEKLFF. The sequenced CDR3 bases are TGCAGCGTAGCCTCAGGGGGCGCGGGTGAAAAA.

Of note for this clone: With the read ending 3 residues before the CDR3 end, the germline J gene is used to fill in that end. The J gene is TRBJ2-2, the V gene TRBV5-1; no firm D call. Germline-derived CDR1 and CDR2 are SGHRS and YFSETQ. The V and J ends lost 0 bases and 6 bases respectively, with 6 bases between them. The CDR3 runs to 13 residues. CDR3 protein: CASSLDFAGELFF. CDR3 DNA, as far as it was read: TGCGCCAGCAGCTTGGACTTCGCCGGGGAG.

Turning to this clone: Read data end 3 residues before the CDR3 end; the end is taken from the germline J gene. The chain joins TRBV6-4 to TRBJ1-5; tentative D call: TRBD1 (6 bases). This CDR3 region has 17 residues. With 4 bases removed from V and 0 bases from J, the gap between germline ends came to 16 bases. The germline gives CDR1 MRHNA, CDR2 SNTAGT. CDR3 DNA (partial): TGTGCCAGCAGTGCCTCATACAGGGTTAATAGCAATCAGCCC. Translating gives CASSASYRVNSNQP. The CDR3 in its entirety is CASSASYRVNSNQPQHF.

Partial CDR3 DNA: TGTGCCAGCAGCAACGACCCCGGGACAGGGAAGGGC. Amino acid sequence: CASSNDPGTGKG. The whole CDR3 protein is CASSNDPGTGKGYTF. The chain employs TRBV7-9 and TRBJ1-2, with 9 bases aligning to TRBD1. The read terminates 3 residues ahead of where the CDR3 ends, so the germline J gene completes it. Germline CDR1 and CDR2: SEHNR and FQNEAQ (reference sequence). The CDR3 sequence is 15 residues long.

As regards this clone: The read ends 3 residues before the CDR3 terminus; that terminus is restored from the germline J gene. The chain employs TRBV11-3 and TRBJ2-7; TRBD2 is a possible D gene (6 bases). This CDR3 region has 14 residues. Deletions cut 4 bases from V and 5 bases from J, with 15 bases between. Looked up from germline, CDR1 is SGHNT and CDR2 is YENEEA. This chain's CDR3 is CASSSRGKIDEQYF. The sequenced CDR3 bases are TGTGCCAGCAGCTCCCGGGGGAAAATCGACGAG. Drawing the rest from reference TRBV11-3 and TRBJ2-7, the complete variable domain is EAGVVQSPRYKIIEKKQPVAFWCNPISGHNTLYWYLQNLGQGPELLIRYENEEAVDDSQLPKDRFSAERLKGVDSTLKIQPAELGDSAVYLCASSSRGKIDEQYFGPGTRLTVT.

The CDR3 DNA, read in part, is TGTGCCAGCAGTGAAGTCTTCAGGGGAGGTACCGGGGAG. It codes for CASSEVFRGGTGE. The CDR3 as a whole reads CASSEVFRGGTGELFF. The chain joins TRBV6-1 to TRBJ2-2, with D perhaps given as TRBD1 or TRBD2 (6 bases each). From the germline J gene comes the end of the CDR3, since the read stops 3 residues before it. The CDR3 runs to 16 residues. Per germline, CDR1 MNHNS and CDR2 SASEGT. The V end lost 1 base, the J end lost 5 bases, and 14 bases lay between the germline ends.

CDR3 DNA, as far as it was read: TGTGCTAGTGGTTTGGAAGGAGACAGGCCCTATGCCAAAAACATT. The encoded protein is CASGLEGDRPYAKNI. The whole CDR3 protein is CASGLEGDRPYAKNIQYF. The rearrangement joins TRBV12-5 to TRBJ2-4, with TRBD1 as a possible D gene (6 bases). The read ends 3 residues early relative to the CDR3; the germline J gene fills the gap. The germline CDR1 and CDR2 sequences are LGHNT and FRNRAP. Trimming took off 1 base at V and 1 base at J, with 17 bases between the two ends. CDR3 length equals 18 residues. Combining the CDR3 with reference TRBV12-5 and TRBJ2-4 gives the whole variable domain DARVTQTPRHKVTEMGQEVTMRCQPILGHNTVFWYRQTMMQGLELLAYFRNRAPLDDSGMPKDRFSAEMPDATLATLKIQPSEPRDSAVYFCASGLEGDRPYAKNIQYFGAGTRLSVL.